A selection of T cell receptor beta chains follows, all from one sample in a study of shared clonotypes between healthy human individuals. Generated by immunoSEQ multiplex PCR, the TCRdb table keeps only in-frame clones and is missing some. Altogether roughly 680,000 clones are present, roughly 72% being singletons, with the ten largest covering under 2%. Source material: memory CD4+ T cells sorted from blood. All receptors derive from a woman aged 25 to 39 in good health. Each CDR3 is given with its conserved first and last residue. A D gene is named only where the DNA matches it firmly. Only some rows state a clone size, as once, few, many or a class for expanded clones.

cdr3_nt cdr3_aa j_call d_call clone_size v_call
TGTGCCAGCAGCCCTGACAGGGGCTATGGCTACACCTTC CASSPDRGYGYTF TRBJ1-2 TRBD1 few TRBV5-4
TGTGCCAGCAGTCCAGACAGGGGGCGACCCCTCGCCGGGGAGCTGTTTTTT CASSPDRGRPLAGELFF TRBJ2-2 TRBD1 NA TRBV28
TGTGCCAGCTCACCAATCCCCCCTCGCATGAACACTGAAGCTTTCTTT CASSPIPPRMNTEAFF TRBJ1-1 NA NA TRBV18
TGTGCCAGCAGCCCGCCCCCCGGGACTAGCGGGACCCAAGAGACCCAGTACTTC CASSPPPGTSGTQETQYF TRBJ2-5 TRBD2 NA TRBV11-2
TGCGCCAGCAGCTTGGCCCTACGGGTGAGGGGCACCGGGGAGCTGTTTTTT CASSLALRVRGTGELFF TRBJ2-2 NA NA TRBV5-1
TGTGCCAGCAGCAACTCGCCTAGCGACTACGAGCAGTACTTC CASSNSPSDYEQYF TRBJ2-7 NA NA TRBV21-1
TGTGCCAGCAGCTCCCCCGGGAGTAGCAATCAGCCCCAGCATTTT CASSSPGSSNQPQHF TRBJ1-5 NA few TRBV28
TGTGCCAGCAGCGTAGGGTCGGGGGCTTGGCAGCCCCAGCATTTT CASSVGSGAWQPQHF TRBJ1-5 NA few TRBV9
TGTGCCAGCAGTCAACGGACAGGGCATCAGCCCCAGCATTTT CASSQRTGHQPQHF TRBJ1-5 TRBD1 NA TRBV28
TGTGCCAGCAACCTCAGGGGGCTCGATGAAAAACTGTTTTTT CASNLRGLDEKLFF TRBJ1-4 TRBD1 NA TRBV7-9
TGTGCCAGCAGAGGACAGCAGGGCACTGAAGCTTTCTTT CASRGQQGTEAFF TRBJ1-1 NA NA TRBV6-4
TGTGCCAGCAGTGGCCCAGGGGGTGGGGTCGAGCCCCAGCATTTT CASSGPGGGVEPQHF TRBJ1-5 TRBD1 NA TRBV2
TGTGCCAGCAGTTTATCAAATCGACAACAGGGACCCTATACCTACAATGAGCAGTTCTTC CASSLSNRQQGPYTYNEQFF TRBJ2-1 NA NA TRBV27
TGCGCCAGCAGCCACGACAGAACGTTCGCGAACACCGGGGAGCTGTTTTTT CASSHDRTFANTGELFF TRBJ2-2 NA NA TRBV4-1
TGTGCCAGCGGGTGGACAGTCGCAGATACGCAGTATTTT CASGWTVADTQYF TRBJ2-3 NA NA TRBV6-5
TGTGCCGGACAGGGTTCGTACACCATATATTTT CAGQGSYTIYF TRBJ1-3 TRBD1 few TRBV30
TGCGCCAGCAGCCCTGGTGGTTACGAGCAGTACTTC CASSPGGYEQYF TRBJ2-7 NA NA TRBV4-1
TGCGCCAGCAGCTTGGTAGCGGGTCCCTACAATGAGCAGTTCTTC CASSLVAGPYNEQFF TRBJ2-1 TRBD2 NA TRBV5-1
TGTGCCAGCAGCTTTCTGGTAGGCACTGAAGCTTTCTTT CASSFLVGTEAFF TRBJ1-1 NA few TRBV13
TGTGCCAGCAGCGGGGGCGGGAATGTCAACAATGAGCAGTTCTTC CASSGGGNVNNEQFF TRBJ2-1 NA NA TRBV5-4
TGTGCCAGCAGACTAGCGGGAGGGTATGAGCAGTTCTTC CASRLAGGYEQFF TRBJ2-1 TRBD2 NA TRBV11-2
TGTGCCAGCTCCCCCAACCGGGACAGTCAAGAGACCCAGTACTTC CASSPNRDSQETQYF TRBJ2-5 TRBD1 NA TRBV18
TGTGCCAGCAGTTTTTCCACGGACCTCAGGGGAACGCAGTATTTT CASSFSTDLRGTQYF TRBJ2-3 NA NA TRBV27
TGCGCCAGCAGCCGCCCGAGCGGGAGGGCCTTTGAGCAGTTCTTC CASSRPSGRAFEQFF TRBJ2-1 TRBD2 NA TRBV4-1
TGTGCCAGCAGTTGGGCGGGAGTAGGGCAAGAGACCCAGTACTTC CASSWAGVGQETQYF TRBJ2-5 TRBD2 NA TRBV27
TGTGCCAGCAGCAGACGACAGGGGGGGACTGAAGCTTTCTTT CASSRRQGGTEAFF TRBJ1-1 TRBD1 few TRBV9
TGTGCCAGCAGCTTAGGCCTAAGCCAAGGGAATGAAAAACTGTTTTTT CASSLGLSQGNEKLFF TRBJ1-4 NA NA TRBV7-2
TGTGCCAGCAGCAGAAGTTTAGGGTCCTCAAGGGGAAACACCATATATTTT CASSRSLGSSRGNTIYF TRBJ1-3 NA NA TRBV7-8
TGTGCCAGCAGCTTGTGGCCACCTCGACTAGCGGGAAATCATGAGCAGTTCTTC CASSLWPPRLAGNHEQFF TRBJ2-1 TRBD2 NA TRBV5-8
TGTGCCAGCTCACCCGGGCCTTCGGACACCGGGGAGCTGTTTTTT CASSPGPSDTGELFF TRBJ2-2 NA NA TRBV18
TGTGCCAGCTCACCTGATCCTGGGGAACAGCCCCAGCATTTT CASSPDPGEQPQHF TRBJ1-5 NA NA TRBV18
TGTGCCTGGAGGAGGGGACTAGTTTTTGGGTCTGCGAACACCGGGGAGCTGTTTTTT CAWRRGLVFGSANTGELFF TRBJ2-2 TRBD2 NA TRBV30
TGTGCCAGCTCACCACCGACCGGCGGCCGGGGGGTTGAGCAGTTCTTC CASSPPTGGRGVEQFF TRBJ2-1 TRBD2 NA TRBV18
TGCGCCACGGCTAACTATGGCTACACCTTC CATANYGYTF TRBJ1-2 NA NA TRBV28
TGTGCCAGCAGCTTAGATGGGGCCCTTAGCTATGGCTACACCTTC CASSLDGALSYGYTF TRBJ1-2 NA NA TRBV11-2
TGTGCCAGCTCATTCGACAGAGTCTCCTACGAGCAGTACTTC CASSFDRVSYEQYF TRBJ2-7 NA few TRBV18
TGTGCCAGCAGCTTATATGATAGCGGATCCTACGAGCAGTACTTC CASSLYDSGSYEQYF TRBJ2-7 NA NA TRBV7-2
TGTGCCAGCAGTTTCGACGTTGAAAAACTGTTTTTT CASSFDVEKLFF TRBJ1-4 NA NA TRBV28
TGTGCCTCCACGGGATCCTACGAGCAGTACTTC CASTGSYEQYF TRBJ2-7 NA NA TRBV30
TGTGCCAGCAGCGCGGCGAGGGGGCTTAGTGGATCCGCTTTCTTT CASSAARGLSGSAFF TRBJ1-1 TRBD1 NA TRBV5-4
TGCGCCAGCAGGGTAGCGGGAGTAAGCTACAATGAGCAGTTCTTC CASRVAGVSYNEQFF TRBJ2-1 TRBD2 NA TRBV5-1
TGCGCCAGCAGCTTAAGGGGACAGGGGAGGCAGACCCAGTACTTC CASSLRGQGRQTQYF TRBJ2-5 TRBD1 NA TRBV5-1